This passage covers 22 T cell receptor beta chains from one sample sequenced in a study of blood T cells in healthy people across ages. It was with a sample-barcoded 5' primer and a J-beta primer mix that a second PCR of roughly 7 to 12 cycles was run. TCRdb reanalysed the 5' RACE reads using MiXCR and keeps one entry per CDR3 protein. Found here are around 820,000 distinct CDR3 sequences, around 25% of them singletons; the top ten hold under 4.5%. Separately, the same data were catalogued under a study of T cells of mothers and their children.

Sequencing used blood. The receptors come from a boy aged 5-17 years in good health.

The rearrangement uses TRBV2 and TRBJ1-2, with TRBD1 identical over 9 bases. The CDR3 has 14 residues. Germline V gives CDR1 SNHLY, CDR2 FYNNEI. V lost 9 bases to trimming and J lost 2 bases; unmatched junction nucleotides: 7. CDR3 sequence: CASVPQGANYGYTF. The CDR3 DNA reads TGTGCCAGTGTTCCACAGGGGGCCAACTATGGCTACACCTTC.

CDR3 loop: CASSAPVSNTGELFF. The DNA of the CDR3 is TGTGCCAGCAGCGCCCCCGTTTCAAACACCGGGGAGCTGTTTTTT. The chain joins TRBV9 to TRBJ2-2; D is unclear. This CDR3 region has 15 residues. Trimming shortened V by 3 bases and J by 2 bases, and 11 bases separated the two germline ends. Per germline, CDR1 SGDLS and CDR2 YYNGEE.

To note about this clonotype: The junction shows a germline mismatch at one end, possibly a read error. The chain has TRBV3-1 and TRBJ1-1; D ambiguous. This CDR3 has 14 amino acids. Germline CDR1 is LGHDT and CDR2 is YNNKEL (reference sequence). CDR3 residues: CASSHKGMNTEAFF. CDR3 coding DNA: TGTGCCAGCAGCCATAAGGGTATGAATACTGAAGCTTTCTTT.

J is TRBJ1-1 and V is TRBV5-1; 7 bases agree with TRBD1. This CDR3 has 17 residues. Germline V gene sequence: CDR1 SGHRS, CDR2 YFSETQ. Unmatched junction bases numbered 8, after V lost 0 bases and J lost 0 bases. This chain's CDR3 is CASSLDRGGRVNTEAFF. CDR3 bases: TGCGCCAGCAGCTTGGACAGGGGCGGAAGGGTGAACACTGAAGCTTTCTTT.

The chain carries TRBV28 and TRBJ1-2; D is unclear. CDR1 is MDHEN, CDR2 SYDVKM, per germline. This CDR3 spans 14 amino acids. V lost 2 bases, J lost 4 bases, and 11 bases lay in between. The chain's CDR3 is CASSLIRIPYGYTF. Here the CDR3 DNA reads TGTGCCAGCAGTTTAATCCGGATACCCTATGGCTACACCTTC.

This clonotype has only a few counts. CDR3 region: CASSSRGGVNTEAFF. The DNA of the CDR3 is TGTGCCAGCAGCTCTCGCGGAGGGGTAAACACTGAAGCTTTCTTT. The chain recombines TRBV7-6 with TRBJ1-1; TRBD1 might be the D (5 bases). Trimming cost V 4 bases and J 2 bases, with 14 bases left between them. The CDR3 spans 15 residues. Germline-derived CDR1 and CDR2 are SGHVS and FNYEAQ.

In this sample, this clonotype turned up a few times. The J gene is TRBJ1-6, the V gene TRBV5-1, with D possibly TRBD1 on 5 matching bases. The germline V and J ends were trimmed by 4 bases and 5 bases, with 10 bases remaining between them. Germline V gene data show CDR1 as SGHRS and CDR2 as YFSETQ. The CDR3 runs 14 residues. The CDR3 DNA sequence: TGCGCCAGCAGCCACGGGACCGATAATTCACCCCTCCACTTT. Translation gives CASSHGTDNSPLHF.

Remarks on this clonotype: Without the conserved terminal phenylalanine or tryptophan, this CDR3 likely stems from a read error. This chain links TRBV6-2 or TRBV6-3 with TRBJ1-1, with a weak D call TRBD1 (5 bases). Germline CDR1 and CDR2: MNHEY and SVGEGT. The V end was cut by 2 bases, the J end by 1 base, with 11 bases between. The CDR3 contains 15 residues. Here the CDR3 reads CASSYRDWGNTEAFL. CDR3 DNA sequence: TGTGCCAGCAGTTACCGGGACTGGGGGAACACTGAAGCTTTCCTT.

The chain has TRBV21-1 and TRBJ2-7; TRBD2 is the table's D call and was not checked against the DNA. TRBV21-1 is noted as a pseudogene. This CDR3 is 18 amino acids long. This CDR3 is CASSKAGTSGQSGLGQYF. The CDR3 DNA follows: TGTGCCAGCAGCAAAGCTGGGACTAGCGGCCAGTCCGGATTAGGGCAGTACTTC.

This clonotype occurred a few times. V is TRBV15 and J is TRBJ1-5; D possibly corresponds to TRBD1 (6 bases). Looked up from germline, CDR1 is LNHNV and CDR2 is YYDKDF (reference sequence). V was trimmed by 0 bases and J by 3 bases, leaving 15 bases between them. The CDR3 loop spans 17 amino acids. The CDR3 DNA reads TGTGCCACCAGCAGAGATCTCAGGGGAGCGGACAATCAGCCCCAGCATTTT. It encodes CATSRDLRGADNQPQHF.

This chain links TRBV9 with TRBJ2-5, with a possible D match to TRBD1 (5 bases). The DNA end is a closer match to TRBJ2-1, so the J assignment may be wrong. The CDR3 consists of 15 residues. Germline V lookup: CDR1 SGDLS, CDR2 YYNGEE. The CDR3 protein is CASSPRGQGGNEQFF. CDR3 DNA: TGTGCCAGCAGCCCGCGTGGGCAGGGCGGCAATGAGCAGTTCTTC.

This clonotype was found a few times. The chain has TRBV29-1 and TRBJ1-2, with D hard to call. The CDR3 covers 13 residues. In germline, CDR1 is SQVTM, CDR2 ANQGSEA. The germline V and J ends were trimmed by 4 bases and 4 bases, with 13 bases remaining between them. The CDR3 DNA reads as TGCAGCGTTGGTCTGGCGGCCGGCTATGGCTACACCTTC. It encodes CSVGLAAGYGYTF.

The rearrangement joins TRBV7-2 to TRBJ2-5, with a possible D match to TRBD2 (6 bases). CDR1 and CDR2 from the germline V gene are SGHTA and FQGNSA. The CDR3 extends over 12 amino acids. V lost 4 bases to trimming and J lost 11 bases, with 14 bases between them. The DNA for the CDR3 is TGTGCCAGCAGCTCGTGGGGGGAGGAGCAGTACTTC. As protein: CASSSWGEEQYF.

The CDR3 coding sequence is TGTGCCAGCAGTTTCGCGGGGGGGCTAGATACGCAGTATTTT. Translation gives CASSFAGGLDTQYF. The V and J genes are TRBV12-3 or TRBV12-4 and TRBJ2-3; TRBD2 agrees at 9 bases. Losses at the gene ends were 3 bases for V and 5 bases for J; bases not matched to a gene: 3. CDR3 size: 14 residues.

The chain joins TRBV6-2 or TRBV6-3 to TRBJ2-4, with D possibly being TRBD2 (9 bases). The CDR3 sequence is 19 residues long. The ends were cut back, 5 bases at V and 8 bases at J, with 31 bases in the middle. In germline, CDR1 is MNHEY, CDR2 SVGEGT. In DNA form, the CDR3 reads TGTGCCAGCAGTGACAGACAGGGGCAGGTGGTAGCGGGAGTGCACATTCAGTACTTC. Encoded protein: CASSDRQGQVVAGVHIQYF.

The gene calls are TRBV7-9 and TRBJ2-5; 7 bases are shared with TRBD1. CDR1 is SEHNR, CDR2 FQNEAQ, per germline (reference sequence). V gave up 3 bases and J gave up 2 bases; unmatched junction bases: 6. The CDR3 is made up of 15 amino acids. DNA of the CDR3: TGTGCCAGCAGCTTTAAGGGGGCAGTTCAAGAGACCCAGTACTTC. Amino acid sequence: CASSFKGAVQETQYF.

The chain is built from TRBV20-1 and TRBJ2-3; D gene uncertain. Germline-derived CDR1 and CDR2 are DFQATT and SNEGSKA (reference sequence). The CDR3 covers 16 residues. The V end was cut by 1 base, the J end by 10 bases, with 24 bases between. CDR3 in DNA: TGCAGTGCTAGAGGAGTAGGGCTGGTAGCCACCCGGGCGCAGTATTTT. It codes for CSARGVGLVATRAQYF.

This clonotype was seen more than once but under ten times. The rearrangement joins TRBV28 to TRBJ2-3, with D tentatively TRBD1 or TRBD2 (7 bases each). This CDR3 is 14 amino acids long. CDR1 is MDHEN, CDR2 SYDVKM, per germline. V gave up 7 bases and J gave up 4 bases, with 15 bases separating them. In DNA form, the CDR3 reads TGTGCCAGCATTGGGAGGGGGCGCGCAGATACGCAGTATTTT. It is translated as CASIGRGRADTQYF.

In DNA, the CDR3 is TGTGCCATCAGTGACGGGGACGGTTACGAGCAGTACTTC. This sequence encodes CAISDGDGYEQYF. The chain uses TRBV10-3 and TRBJ2-7; D possibly matches TRBD1 or TRBD2 (5 bases each). This CDR3 region has 13 residues. V was trimmed by 3 bases and J by 4 bases, leaving 10 bases between them. Germline V gene lookup returns CDR1 ENHRY and CDR2 SYGVKD.

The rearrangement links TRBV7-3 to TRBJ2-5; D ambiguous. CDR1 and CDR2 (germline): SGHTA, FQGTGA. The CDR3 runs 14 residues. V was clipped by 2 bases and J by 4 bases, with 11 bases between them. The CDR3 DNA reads TGTGCCAGCAGCTTATTCGGCAGTGGAGAGACCCAGTACTTC. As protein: CASSLFGSGETQYF.

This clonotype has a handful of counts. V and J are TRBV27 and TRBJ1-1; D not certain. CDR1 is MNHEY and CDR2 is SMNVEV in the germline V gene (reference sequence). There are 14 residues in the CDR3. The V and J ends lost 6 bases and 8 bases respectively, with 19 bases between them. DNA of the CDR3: TGTGCCAGCAGGCTTGGGGTCTGGGATATCGAAGCTTTCTTT. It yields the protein CASRLGVWDIEAFF.

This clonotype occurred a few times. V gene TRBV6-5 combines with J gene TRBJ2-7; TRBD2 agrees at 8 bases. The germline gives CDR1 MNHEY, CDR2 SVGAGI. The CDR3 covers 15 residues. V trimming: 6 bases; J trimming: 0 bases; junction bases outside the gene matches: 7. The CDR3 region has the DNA TGTGCCAGCAGGGACTTAGCGGGGAGCTCCTACGAGCAGTACTTC. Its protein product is CASRDLAGSSYEQYF.